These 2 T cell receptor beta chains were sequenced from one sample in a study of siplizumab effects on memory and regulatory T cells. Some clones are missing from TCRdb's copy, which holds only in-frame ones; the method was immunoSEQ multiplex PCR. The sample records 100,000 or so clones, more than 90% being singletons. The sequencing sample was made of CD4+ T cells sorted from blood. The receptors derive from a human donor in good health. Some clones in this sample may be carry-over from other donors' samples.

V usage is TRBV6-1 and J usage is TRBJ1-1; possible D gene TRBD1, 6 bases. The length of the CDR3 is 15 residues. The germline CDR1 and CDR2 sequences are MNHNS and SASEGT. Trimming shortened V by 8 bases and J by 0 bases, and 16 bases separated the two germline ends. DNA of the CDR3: TGTGCCAGCCTGAGGGGGGCGAGTATGAACACTGAAGCTTTCTTT. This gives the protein CASLRGASMNTEAFF.

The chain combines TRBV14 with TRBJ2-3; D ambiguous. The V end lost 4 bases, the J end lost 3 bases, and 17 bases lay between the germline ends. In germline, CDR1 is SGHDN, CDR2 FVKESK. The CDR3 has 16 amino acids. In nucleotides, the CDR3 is TGTGCCAGCAGCCCAACGTGGGTCCTTAGGACAGATACGCAGTATTTT. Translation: CASSPTWVLRTDTQYF.